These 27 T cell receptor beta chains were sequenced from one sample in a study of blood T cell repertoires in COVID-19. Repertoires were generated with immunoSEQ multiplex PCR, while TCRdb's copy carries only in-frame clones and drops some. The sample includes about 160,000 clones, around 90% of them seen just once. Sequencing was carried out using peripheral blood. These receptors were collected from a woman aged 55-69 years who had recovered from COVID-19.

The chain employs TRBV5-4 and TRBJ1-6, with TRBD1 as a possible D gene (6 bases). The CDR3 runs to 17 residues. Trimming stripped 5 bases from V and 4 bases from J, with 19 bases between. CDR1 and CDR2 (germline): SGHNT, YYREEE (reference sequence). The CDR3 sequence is CASSPGGGSGYNSPLHF. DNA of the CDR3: TGTGCCAGCAGTCCGGGGGGGGGCTCAGGATATAATTCACCCCTCCACTTT.

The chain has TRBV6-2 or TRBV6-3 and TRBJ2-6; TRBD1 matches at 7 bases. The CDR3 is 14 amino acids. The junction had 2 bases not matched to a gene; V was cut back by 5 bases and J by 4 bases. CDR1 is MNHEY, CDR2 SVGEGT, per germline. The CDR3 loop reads CASSGGQGANVLTF. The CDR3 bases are TGTGCCAGCAGTGGGGGACAGGGGGCCAACGTCCTGACTTTC.

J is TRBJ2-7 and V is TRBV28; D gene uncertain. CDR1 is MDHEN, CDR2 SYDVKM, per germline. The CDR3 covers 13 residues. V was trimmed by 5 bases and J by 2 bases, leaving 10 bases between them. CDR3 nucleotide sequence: TGTGCCAGCAGTCCCCTATCGCCCTACGAGCAGTACTTC. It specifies CASSPLSPYEQYF.

The CDR3 loop reads CATKRPGAEMGAYTGELFF. Here the CDR3 DNA reads TGTGCCACCAAACGGCCGGGCGCGGAGATGGGAGCGTACACCGGGGAGCTGTTTTTT. This chain joins TRBV5-4 and TRBJ2-2; D might be TRBD2 (5 bases). The V gene lost 9 bases and the J gene lost 3 bases, with 30 bases spanning the gap. Germline-derived CDR1 and CDR2 are SGHNT and YYREEE (reference sequence). CDR3 length: 19 amino acids. Full variable domain (remainder filled in from reference TRBV5-4 and TRBJ2-2): ETGVTQSPTHLIKTRGQQVTLRCSSQSGHNTVSWYQQALGQGPQFIFQYYREEENGRGNFPPRFSGLQFPNYSSELNVNALELDDSALYLCATKRPGAEMGAYTGELFFGEGSRLTVL.

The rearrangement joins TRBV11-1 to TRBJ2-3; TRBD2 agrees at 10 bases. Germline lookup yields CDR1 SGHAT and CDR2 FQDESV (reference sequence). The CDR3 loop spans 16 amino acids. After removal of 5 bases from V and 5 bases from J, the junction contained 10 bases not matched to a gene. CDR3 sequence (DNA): TGTGCCAGCAGCCCTCTTAGCGGGGGGAAGGGAGATACGCAGTATTTT. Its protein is CASSPLSGGKGDTQYF.

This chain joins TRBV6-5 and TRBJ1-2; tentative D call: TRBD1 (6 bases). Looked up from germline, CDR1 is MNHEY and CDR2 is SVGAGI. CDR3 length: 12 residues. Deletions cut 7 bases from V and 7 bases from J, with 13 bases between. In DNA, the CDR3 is TGTGCCAGCAAGCAACAGGGTCGTGGCTACACCTTC. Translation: CASKQQGRGYTF.

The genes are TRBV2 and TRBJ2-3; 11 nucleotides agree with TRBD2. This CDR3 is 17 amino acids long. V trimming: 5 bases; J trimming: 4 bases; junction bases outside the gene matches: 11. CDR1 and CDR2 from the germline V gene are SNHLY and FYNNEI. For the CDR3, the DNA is TGTGCCAGCAGTAGGATTAGCGGGGGGGCCAACGCAGATACGCAGTATTTT. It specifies CASSRISGGANADTQYF. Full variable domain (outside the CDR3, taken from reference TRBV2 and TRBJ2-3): EPEVTQTPSHQVTQMGQEVILRCVPISNHLYFYWYRQILGQKVEFLVSFYNNEISEKSEIFDDQFSVERPDGSNFTLKIRSTKLEDSAMYFCASSRISGGANADTQYFGPGTRLTVL.

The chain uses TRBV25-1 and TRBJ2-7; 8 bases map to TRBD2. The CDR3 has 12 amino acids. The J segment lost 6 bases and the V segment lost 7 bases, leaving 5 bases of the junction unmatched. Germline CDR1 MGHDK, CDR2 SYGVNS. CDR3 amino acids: CASTPGGGEQYF. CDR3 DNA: TGTGCCAGCACCCCCGGGGGGGGCGAGCAGTACTTC.

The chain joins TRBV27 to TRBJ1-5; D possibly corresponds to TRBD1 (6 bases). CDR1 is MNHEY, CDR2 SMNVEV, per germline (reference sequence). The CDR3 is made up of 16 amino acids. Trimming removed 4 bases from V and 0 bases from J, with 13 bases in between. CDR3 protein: CASSSAAGASNQPQHF. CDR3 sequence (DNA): TGTGCCAGCAGTTCCGCGGCGGGGGCTAGCAATCAGCCCCAGCATTTT.

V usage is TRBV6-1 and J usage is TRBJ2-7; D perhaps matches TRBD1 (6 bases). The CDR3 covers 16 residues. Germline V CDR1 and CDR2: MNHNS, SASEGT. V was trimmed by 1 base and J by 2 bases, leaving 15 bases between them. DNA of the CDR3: TGTGCCAGCAGTGAAGTCATGGGCAGGGGAACCTACGAGCAGTACTTC. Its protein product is CASSEVMGRGTYEQYF.

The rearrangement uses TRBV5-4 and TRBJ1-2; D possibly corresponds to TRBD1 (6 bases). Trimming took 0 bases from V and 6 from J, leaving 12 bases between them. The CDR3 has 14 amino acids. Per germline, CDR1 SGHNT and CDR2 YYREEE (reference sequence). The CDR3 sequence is CASSLAGGPHGYTF. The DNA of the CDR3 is TGTGCCAGCAGCTTGGCCGGGGGGCCCCATGGCTACACCTTC.

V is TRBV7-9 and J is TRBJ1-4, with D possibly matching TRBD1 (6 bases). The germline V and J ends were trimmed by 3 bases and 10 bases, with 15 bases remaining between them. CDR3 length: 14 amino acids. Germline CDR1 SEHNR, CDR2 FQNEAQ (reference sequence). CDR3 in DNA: TGTGCCAGCAGCTTTCCGACAGGCCTGAGAAAACTGTTTTTT. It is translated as CASSFPTGLRKLFF.

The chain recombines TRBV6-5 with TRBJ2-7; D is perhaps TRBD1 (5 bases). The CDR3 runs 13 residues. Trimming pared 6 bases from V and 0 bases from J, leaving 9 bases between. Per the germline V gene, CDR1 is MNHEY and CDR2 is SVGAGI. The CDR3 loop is CASRRQPSYEQYF. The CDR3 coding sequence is TGTGCCAGCAGAAGACAGCCCTCCTACGAGCAGTACTTC.

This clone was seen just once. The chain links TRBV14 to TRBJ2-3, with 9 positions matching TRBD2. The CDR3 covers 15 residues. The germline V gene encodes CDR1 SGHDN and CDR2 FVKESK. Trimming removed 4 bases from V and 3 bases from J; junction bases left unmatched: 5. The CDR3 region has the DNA TGTGCCAGCAGCCCCCCGGGACTAGCTACAGATACGCAGTATTTT. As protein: CASSPPGLATDTQYF.

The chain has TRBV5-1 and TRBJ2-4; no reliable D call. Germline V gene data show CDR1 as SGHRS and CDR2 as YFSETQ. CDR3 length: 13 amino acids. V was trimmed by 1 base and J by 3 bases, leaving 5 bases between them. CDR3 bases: TGCGCCAGCAGCTTGCCGAGCAAAAACATTCAGTACTTC. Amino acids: CASSLPSKNIQYF.

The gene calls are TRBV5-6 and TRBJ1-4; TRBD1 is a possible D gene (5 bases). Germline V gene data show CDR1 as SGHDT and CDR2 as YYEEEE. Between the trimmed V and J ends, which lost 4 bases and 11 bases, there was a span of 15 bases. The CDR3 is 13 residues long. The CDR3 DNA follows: TGTGCCAGCAGCCAAGGGGTTGGACGGAAACTGTTTTTT. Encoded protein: CASSQGVGRKLFF.

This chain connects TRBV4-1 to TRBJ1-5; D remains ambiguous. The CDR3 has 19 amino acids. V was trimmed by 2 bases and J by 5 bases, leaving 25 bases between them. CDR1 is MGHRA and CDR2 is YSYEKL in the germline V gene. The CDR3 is CASSQYPTGASGSDQPQHF. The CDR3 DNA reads TGCGCCAGCAGCCAATACCCCACGGGAGCCTCGGGATCGGATCAGCCCCAGCATTTT.

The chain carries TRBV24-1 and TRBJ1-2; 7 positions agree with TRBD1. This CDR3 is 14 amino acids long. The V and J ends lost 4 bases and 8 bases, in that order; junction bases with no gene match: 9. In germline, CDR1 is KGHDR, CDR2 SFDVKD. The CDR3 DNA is TGTGCCACCAGTGAGTCCGACAGGGAGGAGGGCTACACCTTC. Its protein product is CATSESDREEGYTF.

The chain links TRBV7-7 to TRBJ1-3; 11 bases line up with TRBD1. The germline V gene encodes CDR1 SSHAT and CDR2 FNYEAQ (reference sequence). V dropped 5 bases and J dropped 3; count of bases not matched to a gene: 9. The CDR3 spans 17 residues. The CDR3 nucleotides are TGTGCCAGCAGCCCCGGGACAGGGGGTTTCGGTGGAAACACCATATATTTT. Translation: CASSPGTGGFGGNTIYF.

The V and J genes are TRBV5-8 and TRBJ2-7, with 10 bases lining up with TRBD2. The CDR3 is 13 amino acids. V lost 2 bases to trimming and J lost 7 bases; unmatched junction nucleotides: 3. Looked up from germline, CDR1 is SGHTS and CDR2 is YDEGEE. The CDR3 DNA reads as TGTGCCAGCAGCTTTCTAGCGGGGGTTGAGCAGTACTTC. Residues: CASSFLAGVEQYF.

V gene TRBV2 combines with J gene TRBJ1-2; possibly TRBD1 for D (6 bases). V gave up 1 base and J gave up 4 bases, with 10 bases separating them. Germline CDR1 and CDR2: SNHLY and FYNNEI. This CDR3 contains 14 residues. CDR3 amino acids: CASSEDRDGYGYTF. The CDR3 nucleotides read TGTGCCAGCAGTGAAGACAGGGACGGCTATGGCTACACCTTC.

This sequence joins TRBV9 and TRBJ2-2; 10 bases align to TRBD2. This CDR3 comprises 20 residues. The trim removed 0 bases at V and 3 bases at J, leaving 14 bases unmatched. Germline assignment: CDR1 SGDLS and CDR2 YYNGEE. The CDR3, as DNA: TGTGCCAGCAGCGTAGAAATCGGACTAGCGGCCAGAATGGACACCGGGGAGCTGTTTTTT. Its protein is CASSVEIGLAARMDTGELFF. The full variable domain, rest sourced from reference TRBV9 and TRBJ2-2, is DSGVTQTPKHLITATGQRVTLRCSPRSGDLSVYWYQQSLDQGLQFLIQYYNGEERAKGNILERFSAQQFPDLHSELNLSSLELGDSALYFCASSVEIGLAARMDTGELFFGEGSRLTVL.

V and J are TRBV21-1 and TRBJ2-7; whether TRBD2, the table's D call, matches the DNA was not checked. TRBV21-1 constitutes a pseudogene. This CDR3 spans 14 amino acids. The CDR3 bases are TGTGCCAGCAGCAAAGCAGGACTAGCTAACGAGCAGTACTTC. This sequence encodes CASSKAGLANEQYF.

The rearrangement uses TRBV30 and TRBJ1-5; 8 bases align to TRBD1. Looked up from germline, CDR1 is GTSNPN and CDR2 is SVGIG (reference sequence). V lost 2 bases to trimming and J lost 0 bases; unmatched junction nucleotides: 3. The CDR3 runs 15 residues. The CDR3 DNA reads TGTGCCTGGAGTCCTGGACAGGGTAGCAATCAGCCCCAGCATTTT. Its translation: CAWSPGQGSNQPQHF.

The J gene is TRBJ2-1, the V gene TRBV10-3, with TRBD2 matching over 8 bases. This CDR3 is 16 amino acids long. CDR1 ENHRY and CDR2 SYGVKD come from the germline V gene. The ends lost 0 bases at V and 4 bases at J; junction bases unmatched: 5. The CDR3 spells CAISESTGGEYNEQFF. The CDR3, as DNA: TGTGCCATCAGTGAGTCGACGGGGGGGGAGTACAATGAGCAGTTCTTC.

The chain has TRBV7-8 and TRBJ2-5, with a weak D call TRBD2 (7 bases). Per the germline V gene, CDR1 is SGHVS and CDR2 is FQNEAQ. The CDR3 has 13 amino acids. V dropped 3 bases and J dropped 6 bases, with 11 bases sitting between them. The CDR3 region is CASSLPGGQTQYF. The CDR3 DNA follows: TGTGCCAGCAGCTTGCCGGGGGGCCAGACCCAGTACTTC.

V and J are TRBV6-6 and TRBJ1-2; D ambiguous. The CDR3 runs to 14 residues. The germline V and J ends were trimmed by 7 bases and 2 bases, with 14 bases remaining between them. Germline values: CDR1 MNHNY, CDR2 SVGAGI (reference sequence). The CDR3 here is CASTQNQRNYGYTF. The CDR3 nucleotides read TGTGCCAGCACGCAGAATCAAAGAAACTATGGCTACACCTTC.